This record looks at one TCR beta chain sequence and its context. The sample comes from a study of siplizumab effects on memory and regulatory T cells. Each sample had roughly 10^5 TCR templates assayed. Profiled with immunoSEQ multiplex PCR; TCRdb holds only in-frame clones, not every one. This table has around 86,000 clones, about 94% appearing once. Trimming removed 4 bases at V and 0 bases at J, with 10 bases between. CDR3 length: 15 amino acids. The V gene's germline CDR1 is MNHEY and CDR2 SVGAGI. The sample consisted of non-Treg CD4+ T cells sorted from blood. The sequence was obtained from a human donor in good health. The V and J genes are TRBV6-5 and TRBJ1-3, with TRBD1 as a possible D gene (5 bases). The CDR3 is CASSSRQGSGNTIYF. The CDR3 nucleotides are TGTGCCAGCAGTTCCCGCCAGGGCTCTGGAAACACCATATATTTT.